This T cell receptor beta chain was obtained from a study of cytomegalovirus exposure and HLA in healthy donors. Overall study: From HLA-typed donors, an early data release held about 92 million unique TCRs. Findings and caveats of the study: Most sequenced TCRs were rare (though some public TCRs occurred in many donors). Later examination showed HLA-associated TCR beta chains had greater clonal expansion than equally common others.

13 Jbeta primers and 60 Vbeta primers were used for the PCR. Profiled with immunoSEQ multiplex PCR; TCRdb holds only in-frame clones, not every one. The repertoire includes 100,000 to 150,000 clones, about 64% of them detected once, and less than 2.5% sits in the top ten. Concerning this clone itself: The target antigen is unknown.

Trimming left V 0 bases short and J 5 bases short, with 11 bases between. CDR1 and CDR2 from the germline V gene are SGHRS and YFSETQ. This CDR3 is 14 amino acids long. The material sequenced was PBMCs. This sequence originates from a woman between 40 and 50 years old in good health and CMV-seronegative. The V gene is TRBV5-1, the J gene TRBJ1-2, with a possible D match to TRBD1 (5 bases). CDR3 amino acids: CASSLAGGRYGYTF. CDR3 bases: TGCGCCAGCAGCTTGGCGGGGGGACGATATGGCTACACCTTC.